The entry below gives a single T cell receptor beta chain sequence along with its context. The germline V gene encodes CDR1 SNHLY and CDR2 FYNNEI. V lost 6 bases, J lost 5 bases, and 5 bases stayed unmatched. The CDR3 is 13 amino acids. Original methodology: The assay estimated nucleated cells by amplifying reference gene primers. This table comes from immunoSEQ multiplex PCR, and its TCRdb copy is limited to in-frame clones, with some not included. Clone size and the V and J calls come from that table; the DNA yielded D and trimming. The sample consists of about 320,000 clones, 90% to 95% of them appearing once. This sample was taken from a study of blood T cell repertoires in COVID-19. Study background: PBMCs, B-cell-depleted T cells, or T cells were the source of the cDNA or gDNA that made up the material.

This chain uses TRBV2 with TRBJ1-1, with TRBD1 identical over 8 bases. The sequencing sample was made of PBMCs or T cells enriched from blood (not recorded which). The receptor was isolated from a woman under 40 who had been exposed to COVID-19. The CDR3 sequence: CASSRGPWTEAFF. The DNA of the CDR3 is TGTGCCAGCAGCAGGGGGCCATGGACTGAAGCTTTCTTT.